A selection of T cell receptor beta chains follows, all from one sample in a study of blood T cells in healthy people across ages. TCRdb reprocessed the 5' RACE reads via MiXCR and lists one record per CDR3 protein. Of 600,000 to 800,000 distinct CDR3 sequences listed, roughly 21% are singletons. Sequencing used blood. These receptors originate from a man aged 65 to 85 in good health. CDR3s leave out the opening cysteine and the closing phenylalanine or tryptophan.

v_gene: TRBV12-3/TRBV12-4
j_gene: TRBJ1-4
len: 11
CDR3aa: ASNRDSNERLF

v_gene: TRBV7-9
j_gene: TRBJ2-3
len: 12
CDR3aa: ASSFRAATDTQY

v_gene: TRBV12-3/TRBV12-4
j_gene: TRBJ1-1
len: 11
CDR3aa: ASSLRGNTEAF

v_gene: TRBV7-2
j_gene: TRBJ2-3
len: 13
CDR3aa: ASRPGQGAADTQY

v_gene: TRBV7-2
j_gene: TRBJ2-3
len: 13
CDR3aa: ASMLAGGPTDTQY

v_gene: TRBV7-3
j_gene: TRBJ1-1
len: 12
CDR3aa: ASSLGDRYAEAF

v_gene: TRBV29-1
j_gene: TRBJ2-1
len: 12
CDR3aa: SAIQSGRFNEQF

v_gene: TRBV29-1
j_gene: TRBJ2-7
len: 10
CDR3aa: SVRAGKGEQY

v_gene: TRBV20-1
j_gene: TRBJ2-5
len: 13
CDR3aa: SARGLGAPQETQY

v_gene: TRBV29-1
j_gene: TRBJ2-3
len: 12
CDR3aa: SVEARDSTDTQY

v_gene: TRBV3-1
j_gene: NA
len: 12
CDR3aa: ASSHLAGGYEQY

v_gene: TRBV9
j_gene: TRBJ2-7
len: 13
CDR3aa: ASSVDSGLFYEQY

v_gene: TRBV6-5
j_gene: NA
len: 11
CDR3aa: ASSKQGTGEQY

v_gene: TRBV25-1
j_gene: TRBJ1-2
len: 12
CDR3aa: ASSGEVTGYGHT

v_gene: TRBV12-3/TRBV12-4
j_gene: TRBJ2-7
len: 14
CDR3aa: ASSLGLAGGIHEQY

v_gene: TRBV7-2
j_gene: TRBJ1-2
len: 12
CDR3aa: ASSLGDSGGGYT

v_gene: TRBV6-1
j_gene: TRBJ1-1
len: 13
CDR3aa: ASILKGGGVTEAF

v_gene: TRBV7-9
j_gene: TRBJ2-1
len: 14
CDR3aa: ASSLYALSSYNEQF

v_gene: TRBV29-1
j_gene: TRBJ2-3
len: 10
CDR3aa: SGGTSGDTQY

v_gene: TRBV2
j_gene: TRBJ2-5
len: 15
CDR3aa: ASSEPRKTSGSETQY

v_gene: TRBV12-3/TRBV12-4
j_gene: TRBJ1-2
len: 10
CDR3aa: ASSRTGSGYT

v_gene: TRBV20-1
j_gene: NA
len: 12
CDR3aa: SARSPQMPETQY

v_gene: TRBV21-1
j_gene: TRBJ2-4
len: 12
CDR3aa: ASSKGTGANIQY

v_gene: TRBV6-4
j_gene: TRBJ2-2
len: 12
CDR3aa: ASSHAVNTGELF

v_gene: TRBV20-1
j_gene: TRBJ1-1
len: 10
CDR3aa: SATRVSTEAF

v_gene: TRBV28
j_gene: TRBJ1-4
len: 13
CDR3aa: ASSSGRGRNEKLF

v_gene: TRBV6-5
j_gene: TRBJ2-5
len: 13
CDR3aa: ASSSPGTSVYGQY

v_gene: TRBV5-1
j_gene: TRBJ2-3
len: 14
CDR3aa: ASSFYGGSSTDTQY

v_gene: TRBV4-3
j_gene: TRBJ2-3
len: 14
CDR3aa: ASSQEPSGLTDTQY

v_gene: TRBV20-1
j_gene: TRBJ2-1
len: 12
CDR3aa: SASPPDRNNEQF

v_gene: TRBV7-2
j_gene: TRBJ2-3
len: 12
CDR3aa: ASRPAGITDTQY

v_gene: TRBV4-3
j_gene: TRBJ1-1
len: 13
CDR3aa: ASSQDRAGTGEAF

v_gene: TRBV20-1
j_gene: TRBJ2-5
len: 12
CDR3aa: SATGLAEQETQY